One and the same sample provided the 27 T cell receptor beta chains below, sequenced in a study of a mutant IDH1 vaccine in newly diagnosed glioma. Repertoires were generated with immunoSEQ multiplex PCR, while TCRdb's copy carries only in-frame clones and drops some. This table has around 94,000 clones, around 92% appearing once. Their recognized antigens are unknown. Stated time point: week 47, end of study. Vaccination used 300 ug of mutant IDH1 20-mer peptide per dose, with topical imiquimod. The starting material was PBMCs, obtained from a glioma patient whose treatment included an IDH1 peptide vaccine. Source of these receptors: a woman aged 45-65 years with glioma.

This rearrangement joins TRBV18 to TRBJ1-1; D might be TRBD1 (5 bases). Germline CDR1 is KGHSH and CDR2 is LQKENI. Trimming removed 2 bases at V and 0 bases at J, with 13 bases between. This CDR3 is built from 16 residues. The CDR3 region has the DNA TGTGCCAGCTCACCAGAGGGGTGGGGCATGAACACTGAAGCTTTCTTT. This encodes CASSPEGWGMNTEAFF.

This clone was recorded only once. The V call is TRBV6-5, the J call TRBJ1-4, with TRBD1 identical over 7 bases. The CDR3 loop spans 15 amino acids. Germline V CDR1 and CDR2: MNHEY, SVGAGI. With 5 bases clipped from V and 5 bases from J, the junction kept 8 bases outside the gene matches. The CDR3 DNA is TGTGCCAGCAGTCTCACAGGGGTCGACAATGAAAAACTGTTTTTT. Translated: CASSLTGVDNEKLFF.

V is TRBV2 and J is TRBJ2-5; no definite D call. V was trimmed by 3 bases and J by 3 bases, leaving 2 bases between them. From germline, CDR1 is SNHLY and CDR2 FYNNEI. The CDR3 covers 11 residues. The CDR3 nucleotides read TGTGCCAGCAGTGAGGAAGAGACCCAGTACTTC. This sequence encodes CASSEEETQYF.

This chain links TRBV9 with TRBJ2-3; 10 bases are a match to TRBD2. Trimming at V came to 3 bases and at J to 1 base, leaving 5 bases not matched to a gene. CDR1 SGDLS and CDR2 YYNGEE come from the germline V gene. CDR3 length: 16 amino acids. The CDR3 is CASSESSGSGTDTQYF. The CDR3 DNA reads TGTGCCAGCAGCGAATCTAGCGGGAGTGGCACAGATACGCAGTATTTT.

This chain joins TRBV2 and TRBJ2-4; possibly TRBD1 or TRBD2 for D (5 bases each). Germline loops: CDR1 SNHLY, CDR2 FYNNEI. This CDR3 comprises 14 residues. Trimming pared 6 bases from V and 6 bases from J, leaving 15 bases between. The CDR3: CASSKRDGLNIQYF. DNA for the CDR3: TGTGCCAGCAGCAAAAGGGACGGCTTAAACATTCAGTACTTC.

V and J are TRBV7-9 and TRBJ1-4; D may be TRBD1 (5 bases). V was shortened by 8 bases and J by 3 bases, with 16 bases between the two germline ends. The CDR3 covers 15 residues. The germline V gene has CDR1 SEHNR and CDR2 FQNEAQ (reference sequence). The CDR3 DNA is TGTGCCAGCTCCAACTCATACAGGCCTAATGAAAAACTGTTTTTT. Its protein product is CASSNSYRPNEKLFF. The full variable domain, in which reference TRBV7-9 and TRBJ1-4 provide the parts outside the CDR3, is DTGVSQNPRHKITKRGQNVTFRCDPISEHNRLYWYRQTLGQGPEFLTYFQNEAQLEKSRLLSDRFSAERPKGSFSTLEIQRTEQGDSAMYLCASSNSYRPNEKLFFGSGTQLSVL.

The V and J genes are TRBV6-4 and TRBJ2-1; possibly TRBD1 or TRBD2 for D (5 bases each). V shed 6 bases and J shed 2 bases, with 23 bases lying between them. The CDR3 contains 18 residues. CDR1 and CDR2 from the germline V gene are MRHNA and SNTAGT. The CDR3 sequence: CASRGKGRPSRTYNEQFF. In DNA form, the CDR3 reads TGTGCCAGCAGGGGGAAGGGACGACCATCCCGGACCTACAATGAGCAGTTCTTC.

The V call is TRBV4-2, the J call TRBJ1-4; maybe TRBD1 (5 bases). Trimming left V 4 bases short and J 6 bases short, with 12 bases between. The CDR3 spans 14 residues. CDR1 is LGHNA and CDR2 is YNFKEQ in the germline V gene. The CDR3, as DNA: TGTGCCAGCAGCCGAGAAGGGGTAGATGAAAAACTGTTTTTT. This gives the protein CASSREGVDEKLFF.

This chain connects TRBV4-1 to TRBJ2-7; D gene ambiguous. Germline V gene data show CDR1 as MGHRA and CDR2 as YSYEKL. CDR3 length equals 14 residues. The germline V and J ends were trimmed by 0 bases and 3 bases, with 9 bases remaining between them. The CDR3 DNA is TGCGCCAGCAGCCAAGAATCCATCCTCTACGAGCAGTACTTC. It translates to CASSQESILYEQYF.

The gene calls are TRBV7-3 and TRBJ1-1, with a possible D match to TRBD1 (5 bases). The length of the CDR3 is 14 residues. Trimming stripped 4 bases from V and 1 base from J, with 10 bases between. Germline V lookup: CDR1 SGHTA, CDR2 FQGTGA. The CDR3 here is CASSSGTANTEAFF. CDR3 DNA sequence: TGTGCCAGCAGCTCCGGGACTGCGAACACTGAAGCTTTCTTT.

A single count supports this clone. The chain joins TRBV6-5 to TRBJ1-2, with TRBD1 matching over 8 bases. The CDR3 covers 14 residues. The trim removed 0 bases at V and 6 bases at J, leaving 3 bases unmatched. Germline CDR1 and CDR2: MNHEY and SVGAGI. CDR3 sequence: CASSYSLTGDGYTF. The CDR3 coding sequence is TGTGCCAGCAGTTACTCGCTGACAGGGGATGGCTACACCTTC.

V is TRBV7-8 and J is TRBJ1-1; 7 nucleotides align to TRBD1. Germline V gene data show CDR1 as SGHVS and CDR2 as FQNEAQ. V trimming: 7 bases; J trimming: 0 bases; junction bases outside the gene matches: 11. There are 16 residues in the CDR3. CDR3 sequence (DNA): TGTGCCAGCACGCGACAGGGCCCCACCATGAACACTGAAGCTTTCTTT. Translation gives CASTRQGPTMNTEAFF.

The CDR3 here is CASSGDRGSFNYGYTF. The CDR3 bases are TGTGCCAGCAGTGGGGACAGGGGGTCGTTTAACTATGGCTACACCTTC. The rearrangement uses TRBV6-1 and TRBJ1-2; 11 bases line up with TRBD1. This CDR3 is built from 16 residues. V was pared by 4 bases and J by 1 base, with 5 bases of the junction left unmatched. Germline V gene lookup returns CDR1 MNHNS and CDR2 SASEGT.

V and J are TRBV7-2 and TRBJ2-5, with D perhaps matching TRBD2 (6 bases). The J call may be incorrect, as the DNA end agrees better with TRBJ2-7. The CDR3 sequence is 14 residues long. Germline lookup yields CDR1 SGHTA and CDR2 FQGNSA. This chain's CDR3 is CASSALGLTYEQYF. In DNA form, the CDR3 reads TGTGCCAGCAGCGCCCTGGGACTGACCTACGAGCAGTACTTC.

The J gene is TRBJ2-2, the V gene TRBV28; TRBD1 agrees at 7 bases. From germline, CDR1 is MDHEN and CDR2 SYDVKM. The CDR3 totals 15 residues. J gave up 4 bases and V 5 bases, and 7 bases lay outside the gene matches. The CDR3 reads CASSQQGHGTGELFF. CDR3 nucleotides: TGTGCCAGCAGTCAACAGGGGCACGGCACCGGGGAGCTGTTTTTT.

This chain links TRBV6-6 with TRBJ1-6, with no clear D. This CDR3 is built from 13 residues. Deletions cut 5 bases from V and 10 bases from J, with 12 bases between. CDR1 and CDR2 from the germline V gene are MNHNY and SVGAGI (reference sequence). In DNA, the CDR3 is TGTGCCAGCAGTCTCTTAAGCGAGTCACCCCTCCACTTT. Residues: CASSLLSESPLHF.

This clone occurred a few times. The chain couples TRBV6-1 to TRBJ1-2; TRBD1 aligns across 10 bases. The CDR3 spans 15 residues. The junction had 5 bases not matched to a gene; V was cut back by 7 bases and J by 0 bases. CDR1 and CDR2 (germline): MNHNS, SASEGT. CDR3 protein: CASIRTGGTNYGYTF. The CDR3 DNA reads as TGTGCCAGCATACGGACAGGGGGAACTAACTATGGCTACACCTTC.

This clone was observed a handful of times. CDR3 amino acids: CASSVNMGNTEAFF. As DNA, the CDR3 is TGCGCCAGCAGCGTGAACATGGGGAACACTGAAGCTTTCTTT. The V gene is TRBV5-1, the J gene TRBJ1-1; no reliable D call. This CDR3 has 14 residues. V was cut by 4 bases and J by 1 base, with 11 bases left in between. Germline V lookup: CDR1 SGHRS, CDR2 YFSETQ.

This chain's CDR3 is CATSRAGQGMDEQFF. The CDR3 coding sequence is TGTGCCACCAGCAGAGCAGGACAGGGTATGGATGAGCAGTTCTTC. V is TRBV15 and J is TRBJ2-1; 8 nucleotides line up with TRBD1. The germline gives CDR1 LNHNV, CDR2 YYDKDF (reference sequence). Trimming removed 1 base from V and 8 bases from J; junction bases left unmatched: 7. The CDR3 runs 15 residues.

V is TRBV4-1 and J is TRBJ2-7, with 8 positions matching TRBD1. This CDR3 region has 16 residues. CDR1 is MGHRA and CDR2 is YSYEKL in the germline V gene. V lost 4 bases and J lost 5; bases outside the gene matches: 13. The CDR3 loop reads CASSLSTGAFLNEQYF. CDR3 in DNA: TGCGCCAGCAGCCTGTCGACAGGGGCCTTCTTGAACGAGCAGTACTTC.

This sequence joins TRBV19 and TRBJ1-1, with TRBD1 as a possible D gene (6 bases). CDR1 and CDR2 (germline): LNHDA, SQIVND (reference sequence). V was shortened by 6 bases and J by 2 bases, with 10 bases between the two germline ends. The CDR3 spans 13 residues. The CDR3 coding sequence is TGTGCCAGTAGCGACAGGATTAACACTGAAGCTTTCTTT. This encodes CASSDRINTEAFF.

The V gene is TRBV30, the J gene TRBJ2-4, with 8 nucleotides matching TRBD1. There are 13 residues in the CDR3. Germline CDR1 and CDR2: GTSNPN and SVGIG (reference sequence). The J segment lost 10 bases and the V segment lost 3 bases, leaving 8 bases of the junction unmatched. This CDR3 reads CAWRDRGPEIQYF. The CDR3 nucleotides read TGTGCCTGGAGAGACAGGGGACCCGAAATTCAGTACTTC.

The chain uses TRBV7-2 and TRBJ2-7; D is ambiguous. The V gene lost 3 bases and the J gene lost 0 bases, with 9 bases spanning the gap. Germline lookup yields CDR1 SGHTA and CDR2 FQGNSA. The CDR3 consists of 14 residues. The CDR3 here is CASSLWVGSYEQYF. CDR3 bases: TGTGCCAGCAGCTTGTGGGTTGGCTCCTACGAGCAGTACTTC. The variable domain in full, completed from reference TRBV7-2 and TRBJ2-7, reads GAGVSQSPSNKVTEKGKDVELRCDPISGHTALYWYRQSLGQGLEFLIYFQGNSAPDKSGLPSDRFSAERTGGSVSTLTIQRTQQEDSAVYLCASSLWVGSYEQYFGPGTRLTVT.

The rearrangement joins TRBV7-9 to TRBJ2-7; 7 bases align to TRBD1. The CDR3 is 14 amino acids. Trimming took 5 bases from V and 2 from J; bases not matched to a gene: 6. Looked up from germline, CDR1 is SEHNR and CDR2 is FQNEAQ (reference sequence). The CDR3 protein is CASSAPDRAYEQYF. CDR3 nucleotide sequence: TGTGCCAGCAGCGCCCCCGACAGGGCCTACGAGCAGTACTTC.

This rearrangement joins TRBV30 to TRBJ1-2; the D is unclear. Germline values: CDR1 GTSNPN, CDR2 SVGIG (reference sequence). The CDR3 has 14 residues. V lost 0 bases and J 0 bases, leaving 8 bases between the germline ends. The CDR3 spells CAWSVNSANYGYTF. In DNA form, the CDR3 reads TGTGCCTGGAGTGTAAACAGTGCTAACTATGGCTACACCTTC.

This chain connects TRBV19 to TRBJ1-5; TRBD1 agrees at 8 bases. The germline V gene encodes CDR1 LNHDA and CDR2 SQIVND (reference sequence). The CDR3 covers 15 residues. V lost 6 bases to trimming and J lost 9 bases; unmatched junction nucleotides: 13. The CDR3 loop reads CASSHGPGGQGPQHF. CDR3 DNA sequence: TGTGCCAGTAGCCATGGGCCAGGGGGCCAAGGGCCCCAGCATTTT.

The V and J genes are TRBV6-5 and TRBJ1-2; TRBD1 aligns across 8 bases. V lost 0 bases to trimming and J lost 7 bases; unmatched junction nucleotides: 4. Germline V lookup: CDR1 MNHEY, CDR2 SVGAGI. The CDR3 loop spans 14 amino acids. The CDR3 DNA is TGTGCCAGCAGTTACTCCAGGGGGCACGGTGGCTACACCTTC. Its protein is CASSYSRGHGGYTF.